This T cell receptor (beta chain) emerged from a study of cytomegalovirus exposure and HLA in healthy donors. Across the study: Among approximately 400 genotyped donors, around 80% fell in the Caucasian-associated ancestry cluster. Study results and caveats: Through in vitro validation, a few CMV-associated chains were shown to be specific for CMV antigens.

Primers: 60 Vbeta forward and 13 Jbeta reverse. Measured with immunoSEQ multiplex PCR; TCRdb has only the in-frame clones, and not every one. The table lists about 160,000 clones, 82% of them singletons. Germline assignment: CDR1 SEHNR and CDR2 FQNEAQ (reference sequence). The CDR3 sequence is 12 residues long. Note on this clone: The antigen is not known. The junction departs from germline at one end; a sequencing error may be responsible.

The sequence was obtained from a male donor in good health and CMV-seronegative. The rearrangement uses TRBV7-9 and TRBJ2-2; D unresolved. Input material: PBMCs. In DNA form, the CDR3 reads TGTTCCAGCAGCTTAGCTATCGGGGAGCTGTTTTTT. It encodes CSSSLAIGELFF.